One and the same sample provided the 25 T cell receptor beta chains below, sequenced in a study of CD8 T cells in Susac syndrome. RNA totalling roughly 0.45 to 1 ug underwent reverse transcription with random hexamers. TCRdb used MiXCR to reprocess the immunoSEQ multiplex PCR reads, holding one entry per CDR3 protein. There are fewer than 300,000 distinct CDR3 sequences in the sample; approximately 84% occur only once, and 0.11% lies in the top ten. Sample: CD8+ T cells from PBMCs. These receptors came from a human donor with multiple sclerosis.

The gene calls are TRBV4-2 and TRBJ1-5; D is unresolved. Germline CDR1 LGHNA, CDR2 YNFKEQ. The CDR3 has 17 amino acids. Trimming removed 0 bases at V and 0 bases at J, with 12 bases between. CDR3 nucleotides: TGTGCCAGCAGCCAAGATCGGCAGCAGAGTAGCAATCAGCCCCAGCATTTT. Its translation: CASSQDRQQSSNQPQHF.

The rearrangement uses TRBV2 and TRBJ2-3; perhaps TRBD2 as D (5 bases). This CDR3 is 16 amino acids long. V lost 6 bases to trimming and J lost 2 bases, with 18 bases between them. CDR1 is SNHLY and CDR2 is FYNNEI in the germline V gene. This CDR3 reads CASRSGPLPPTDTQYF. CDR3 DNA sequence: TGTGCCAGCAGGAGCGGACCACTACCCCCCACAGATACGCAGTATTTT.

V and J are TRBV29-1 and TRBJ2-3; no clear D. V lost 3 bases, J lost 2 bases, and 12 bases lay in between. Germline CDR1 is SQVTM and CDR2 is ANQGSEA. This CDR3 region has 14 residues. In DNA, the CDR3 is TGCAGCGTTGAGGGGTCCTTAGTCACAGATACGCAGTATTTT. It yields the protein CSVEGSLVTDTQYF.

This clonotype was counted a single time. The chain is built from TRBV28 and TRBJ2-1; D not resolved. Germline loops: CDR1 MDHEN, CDR2 SYDVKM. The V end lost 1 base, the J end lost 0 bases, and 10 bases lay between the germline ends. The CDR3 is made up of 16 amino acids. The CDR3 coding sequence is TGTGCCAGCAGTTTATATCGACTCCGCTCCTACAATGAGCAGTTCTTC. This gives the protein CASSLYRLRSYNEQFF.

The chain employs TRBV28 and TRBJ2-7; weak D call: TRBD1 (6 bases). Germline assignment: CDR1 MDHEN and CDR2 SYDVKM. The CDR3 has 13 residues. The V end lost 6 bases, the J end lost 1 base, and 10 bases lay between the germline ends. The CDR3 spells CASRSGTSYEQYF. DNA for the CDR3: TGTGCCAGCAGAAGTGGGACATCCTACGAGCAGTACTTC.

The chain combines TRBV19 with TRBJ2-2, with D possibly TRBD2 on 6 matching bases. Germline lookup yields CDR1 LNHDA and CDR2 SQIVND (reference sequence). This CDR3 comprises 16 residues. Trimming removed 1 base from V and 4 bases from J, with 13 bases in between. CDR3 loop: CASSIAGEIFTGELFF. As DNA, the CDR3 is TGTGCCAGTAGTATAGCGGGAGAAATATTCACCGGGGAGCTGTTTTTT.

With respect to this clonotype: Germline and junction disagree at one end, which may indicate a read error. CDR3 in DNA: TGTGCCAGCAGTTTAGGGACAGGGGCGTGCGAGCAGTACTTC. It codes for CASSLGTGACEQYF. The chain couples TRBV11-2 to TRBJ2-7, with 10 bases fitting TRBD1. The CDR3 has 14 residues. The germline V gene has CDR1 SGHAT and CDR2 FQNNGV.

The chain links TRBV27 to TRBJ2-7; D uncertain. Trimming stripped 3 bases from V and 5 bases from J, with 8 bases between. There are 12 residues in the CDR3. Germline V gene data show CDR1 as MNHEY and CDR2 as SMNVEV (reference sequence). CDR3 region: CASSFYADEQYF. The CDR3 DNA follows: TGTGCCAGCAGTTTTTACGCCGACGAGCAGTACTTC.

V and J are TRBV28 and TRBJ2-1; tentative D call: TRBD2 (6 bases). The CDR3 sequence is 14 residues long. The germline V gene encodes CDR1 MDHEN and CDR2 SYDVKM. The V end was cut by 7 bases, the J end by 4 bases, with 14 bases between. Here the CDR3 reads CASMRRGIYNEQFF. The CDR3, as DNA: TGTGCCAGCATGAGACGGGGGATATACAATGAGCAGTTCTTC.

The chain carries TRBV10-3 and TRBJ1-5, with D unclear. Trimming removed 0 bases from V and 0 bases from J, with 21 bases in between. CDR1 is ENHRY, CDR2 SYGVKD, per germline. The CDR3 runs to 20 residues. Here the CDR3 reads CAISESLLPTDSYSNQPQHF. The CDR3 DNA is TGTGCCATCAGTGAGTCCCTCCTCCCCACGGACTCATATAGCAATCAGCCCCAGCATTTT.

V gene TRBV2 combines with J gene TRBJ1-2; TRBD1 agrees at 7 bases. The CDR3 loop spans 17 amino acids. Germline CDR1 is SNHLY and CDR2 is FYNNEI. V was clipped by 0 bases and J by 7 bases; unmatched bases: 14. This CDR3 is CASSEARTGWGFGGYTF. CDR3 nucleotides: TGTGCCAGCAGTGAAGCCCGGACAGGATGGGGGTTTGGTGGCTACACCTTC.

The chain combines TRBV3-1 with TRBJ1-5, with TRBD1 matching over 8 bases. The germline gives CDR1 LGHDT, CDR2 YNNKEL (reference sequence). CDR3 length: 15 amino acids. V trimming: 2 bases; J trimming: 0 bases; junction bases outside the gene matches: 0. The CDR3 nucleotides read TGTGCCAGCAGCCAAACAGGGGGTAGCAATCAGCCCCAGCATTTT. Its translation: CASSQTGGSNQPQHF.

The gene calls are TRBV30 and TRBJ2-2; D unresolved. V lost 2 bases and J lost 7, with 8 bases in between. The CDR3 has 12 residues. Germline CDR1 GTSNPN, CDR2 SVGIG (reference sequence). CDR3 sequence reads: CAWSPIIGELFF. The CDR3 DNA sequence: TGTGCCTGGAGTCCGATAATCGGGGAGCTGTTTTTT.

The chain couples TRBV5-1 to TRBJ2-7; TRBD2 might be the D (6 bases). The CDR3 has 15 amino acids. The germline V gene encodes CDR1 SGHRS and CDR2 YFSETQ. V was cut by 0 bases and J by 2 bases, with 12 bases left in between. The CDR3 region is CASSLEAGLTYEQYF. The CDR3 DNA reads as TGCGCCAGCAGCTTGGAGGCTGGACTAACCTACGAGCAGTACTTC.

The chain couples TRBV12-5 to TRBJ2-5; D is unresolved. Looked up from germline, CDR1 is LGHNT and CDR2 is FRNRAP. V dropped 0 bases and J dropped 5 bases, with 16 bases sitting between them. The CDR3 runs 16 residues. CDR3 DNA sequence: TGTGCTAGTGGTTTGGTACCCCCACGAGGCGGTGAGACCCAGTACTTC. Its protein is CASGLVPPRGGETQYF.

V usage is TRBV10-3 and J usage is TRBJ2-1, with 15 bases identical to TRBD2. V was clipped by 6 bases and J by 7 bases; unmatched bases: 4. Germline V gene data show CDR1 as ENHRY and CDR2 as SYGVKD. This CDR3 contains 15 residues. CDR3 sequence (DNA): TGTGCCATCAGGAGGGGGACTAGCGGGAGGAATGAGCAGTTCTTC. Translated, it gives CAIRRGTSGRNEQFF.

This chain links TRBV9 with TRBJ2-4; D is unresolved. V was trimmed by 0 bases and J by 1 base, leaving 2 bases between them. CDR1 and CDR2 (germline): SGDLS, YYNGEE. The CDR3 sequence is 13 residues long. This chain's CDR3 is CASSVGAKNIQYF. The CDR3 coding sequence is TGTGCCAGCAGCGTAGGGGCCAAAAACATTCAGTACTTC.

The V call is TRBV19, the J call TRBJ2-1; TRBD2 is a possible D gene (6 bases). V lost 3 bases and J lost 6, with 15 bases in between. CDR3 length: 15 amino acids. The V gene's germline CDR1 is LNHDA and CDR2 SQIVND (reference sequence). The CDR3 DNA reads as TGTGCCAGTAGTATTGGGAGGTGGTCGTCCAATGAGCAGTTCTTC. This encodes CASSIGRWSSNEQFF.

The genes are TRBV7-9 and TRBJ1-2; 7 nucleotides line up with TRBD1. Germline-derived CDR1 and CDR2 are SEHNR and FQNEAQ (reference sequence). Unmatched junction bases numbered 9, after V lost 7 bases and J lost 7 bases. The CDR3 extends over 13 amino acids. This CDR3 is CASTLGGGGGYTF. As DNA, the CDR3 is TGTGCCAGCACCCTAGGGGGCGGAGGTGGCTACACCTTC.

The rearrangement links TRBV29-1 to TRBJ2-2; D gene uncertain. Looked up from germline, CDR1 is SQVTM and CDR2 is ANQGSEA. CDR3 length: 13 residues. Between the trimmed V and J ends, which lost 8 bases and 5 bases, there was a span of 15 bases. CDR3 DNA: TGCAGCTTCATCTCGACCGAAACCGGGGAGCTGTTTTTT. This gives the protein CSFISTETGELFF.

The J gene is TRBJ1-5, the V gene TRBV27, with D unclear. V was shortened by 3 bases and J by 3 bases, with 6 bases between the two germline ends. From germline, CDR1 is MNHEY and CDR2 SMNVEV (reference sequence). The CDR3 sequence is 13 residues long. In nucleotides, the CDR3 is TGTGCCAGCAGTTTCAACAACAATCAGCCCCAGCATTTT. Translated, it gives CASSFNNNQPQHF.

This chain links TRBV6-5 with TRBJ2-1, with TRBD2 as a possible D gene (5 bases). Germline V gene lookup returns CDR1 MNHEY and CDR2 SVGAGI. This CDR3 contains 15 residues. The V and J ends lost 2 bases and 5 bases respectively, with 13 bases between them. This CDR3 is CASSYAGPTHNEQFF. Written as DNA, the CDR3 is TGTGCCAGCAGTTACGCGGGCCCGACGCACAATGAGCAGTTCTTC.

V and J are TRBV28 and TRBJ2-5; D is ambiguous. Trimming pared 6 bases from V and 5 bases from J, leaving 13 bases between. The length of the CDR3 is 13 residues. Germline V lookup: CDR1 MDHEN, CDR2 SYDVKM. DNA for the CDR3: TGTGCCAGCAGCTCAAACTGGAGTGAGACCCAGTACTTC. It yields the protein CASSSNWSETQYF.

The genes are TRBV27 and TRBJ2-1; TRBD2 agrees at 8 bases. Per the germline V gene, CDR1 is MNHEY and CDR2 is SMNVEV (reference sequence). The ends lost 0 bases at V and 5 bases at J; junction bases unmatched: 18. This CDR3 is built from 20 residues. The CDR3: CASSLSQDSPPGLADNEQFF. The CDR3 bases are TGTGCCAGCAGTTTATCTCAGGACTCCCCACCCGGACTAGCTGACAATGAGCAGTTCTTC.

This clonotype has more than one count but fewer than ten. The chain recombines TRBV6-5 with TRBJ1-2; the D is unclear. Germline values: CDR1 MNHEY, CDR2 SVGAGI. This CDR3 is 15 amino acids long. Trimming cost V 0 bases and J 0 bases, with 8 bases left between them. The CDR3 is CASSYSGRTNYGYTF. Here the CDR3 DNA reads TGTGCCAGCAGTTACTCGGGCAGAACTAACTATGGCTACACCTTC.